This is a list of T cell receptor beta chains from one sample in a study of blood T cells in healthy people across ages. TCRdb fed the 5' RACE reads into MiXCR, producing one record per CDR3 protein. Here the sample spans roughly 800,000 distinct CDR3 sequences, 58% being singletons. The sample was blood. The receptors originated from a man aged 25 to 45 in good health. The CDR3 runs from the conserved cysteine through the conserved F or W. The D gene is left open where the match is weak. The listing skips clone size in some rows; elsewhere it reads once, few, many or a size class.

J,size,D,V,DNA,CDR3
TRBJ2-5,-,TRBD1,TRBV5-1,TGCGCCAGCAGCCGGGACAGTCACCAAGAGACCCAGTACTTC,CASSRDSHQETQYF
TRBJ1-2,-,TRBD1,TRBV13,TGTGCCAGCAGGACGGGACAGGGACGATTCGGCTACACCTTC,CASRTGQGRFGYTF
TRBJ1-4,-,TRBD1,TRBV28,TGTGCCAGCGCCGGACAGGGGAGTAATGAAAAACTGTTTTTT,CASAGQGSNEKLFF
TRBJ1-6,-,-,TRBV28,TGTGCCAGCAGTTCTCCCCTGGGGCGAGAGTCACCCCTCCACTTT,CASSSPLGRESPLHF
TRBJ1-2,few,-,TRBV29-1,TGCAGCGTTGACGACCAGGCGTATGGCTACACCTTC,CSVDDQAYGYTF
TRBJ2-1,-,TRBD2,TRBV28,TGTGCCAGCAGTCCACCAGCGGGACGGTACAATGAGCAGTTCTTC,CASSPPAGRYNEQFF
TRBJ2-7,-,TRBD1,TRBV19,TGTGCCAGTAGTGTCGACAGGGGACCTACCTACGAGCAGTACTTC,CASSVDRGPTYEQYF
TRBJ2-6,-,TRBD1,TRBV27,TGTGCCAGCAGCCCGGGACAGGCGCTTTCTGGGGCCAACGTCCTGACTTTC,CASSPGQALSGANVLTF
TRBJ2-5,few,-,TRBV2,TGTGCCAGCACCGGGCGAATTTCGTACCAAGAGACCCAGTACTTC,CASTGRISYQETQYF
TRBJ2-5,few,-,TRBV4-3,TGCGCCAGCAGCCAAGATCCCCGGGGGACCCAGTACTTC,CASSQDPRGTQYF
TRBJ2-3,-,TRBD2,TRBV7-8,TGTGCCAGCAGCCGAATGACTAGCGGAGCGCGGAATACGCAGTATTTT,CASSRMTSGARNTQYF
TRBJ2-5,-,TRBD2,TRBV7-8,TGTGCCAGCAGCTTAGCCCTGGGACTAGCGGGAGGAAAGACCCAGTACTTC,CASSLALGLAGGKTQYF
TRBJ2-5,-,TRBD1,TRBV20-1,TGCAGTGCTGGGGATATCCAGGGGGCGGGAGAGACCCAGTACTTC,CSAGDIQGAGETQYF